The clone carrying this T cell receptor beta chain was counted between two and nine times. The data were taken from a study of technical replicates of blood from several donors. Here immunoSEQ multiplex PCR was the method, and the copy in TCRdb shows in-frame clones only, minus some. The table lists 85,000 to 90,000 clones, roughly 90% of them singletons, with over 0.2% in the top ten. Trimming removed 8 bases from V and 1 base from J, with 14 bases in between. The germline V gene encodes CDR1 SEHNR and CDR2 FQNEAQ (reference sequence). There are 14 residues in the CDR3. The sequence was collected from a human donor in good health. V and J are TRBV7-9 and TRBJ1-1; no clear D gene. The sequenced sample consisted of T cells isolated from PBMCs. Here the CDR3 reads CASDNEGRNTEAFF. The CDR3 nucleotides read TGTGCCAGCGACAACGAGGGTAGGAACACTGAAGCTTTCTTT.